This TCR beta chain originates from a study of post-analysis software for immune sequencing data. Study-wide background: Recorded disease courses covered relapsing-remitting, secondary progressive and progressive-relapsing multiple sclerosis. Some patients had no subtype annotation.

Findings of the study overall: Batch-mates among the samples co-clustered strongly by F measure. Versus controls, multiple sclerosis patients showed significantly lower diversity (normalized Chao1). Among four to six TRBV segments more frequent in patients than controls were TRBV5-6, TRBV5-1 and TRBV20-1.

This clonotype appeared a single time. Its antigen remains unknown. Researchers reported that TCR beta cDNA libraries carried unique molecular identifiers. From the PCR reads, TCRdb called clonotypes with MiXCR, one entry per CDR3 protein. The data show some 160,000 distinct CDR3 sequences, 35% to 40% seen once. The CDR3 length is 15 residues. Trimming took 2 bases from V and 7 from J, leaving 15 bases between them. The germline gives CDR1 MRHNA, CDR2 SNTAGT. Source: blood, taken after autologous hematopoietic stem cell transplantation. The rearrangement joins TRBV6-4 to TRBJ2-1, with D perhaps matching TRBD1 or TRBD2 (6 bases each). The TCR originated in a girl aged 10-17 years with multiple sclerosis. The CDR3 coding sequence is TGTGCCAGCAGTGACACGCGGGACACCACTAATGAGCAGTTCTTC. Protein: CASSDTRDTTNEQFF.